Sequencing of this T cell receptor (beta chain) was carried out in a study of T cell responses to AZD1222 COVID-19 vaccine (dated by TCRdb to 2020 to 2022). Study-wide context: A total of around 240 trial participants underwent TCR sequencing, of whom 200 to 220 received two doses of AZD1222 and approximately 25 received two doses of the MenACWY control vaccine. Trial participants were enrolled by age into 18-55, 56-69 and 70-plus year subgroups, with approximately 150, 28 and 58 TCR-sequenced participants respectively. The study at large found these results: Only five to seven AZD1222 recipients were SARS-CoV-2 seropositive at baseline, limiting conclusions about previously exposed vaccinees. After two AZD1222 doses, both the breadth and the depth of spike-specific TCRs were significantly higher than at day 0 and than in MenACWY recipients. The whole spike protein was spanned by vaccine-associated CD4 TCRs, and dominant responses were seen in regions 160-218 and 743-854. Reportedly, almost half of the unique spike-specific TCRs recognized epitopes lying outside the regions that are mutated in the B.1.351 and B.1.1.7 variants. Participants were mostly white British and included more females than males, and it was suggested by the authors that clonal diversity may have been underestimated. In the small 56-69-year group, the increase in depth fell short of significance, most likely because of low power. Because no samples from the day 14 peak response were available, repertoires could be characterized only after the peak T cell response.

Note on this clone: The antigen this receptor binds is unknown. There are no base qualities to consult, and no much larger clone falls within one base.

The CDR3 regions of human TCRbeta chains were analyzed by immunosequencing. From the authors' description of their analysis: TCRs in the repertoires were compared against a reference library of SARS-CoV-2-specific TCRs that had been generated with the MIRA antigen-specificity platform. Breadth was defined as the fraction of unique TCRs that were SARS-CoV-2-associated, and depth was defined as the fraction of total T cells that were SARS-CoV-2-associated. Using the MIRA data, every spike-specific TCR was mapped to the spike region that the TCR reacted to and assigned to either a CD4 or a CD8 class. Log10-transformed breadth and depth values were compared by one-way ANOVA with Sidak's multiple comparisons tests. What TCRdb holds here is the immuneACCESS table cut down to in-frame rearrangements. Part of the clones is not present; checked against another copy, under half of the missing clones reflect an unresolved V gene, and the others are unexplained. D and trimming were read from the DNA, whereas the V and J calls and clone size are those reported in that table. The sample table holds 100,000 to 150,000 clones, of which more than 90% were seen once. The ten top clones hold around 1.9% of the sample.

CDR1 GTSNPN and CDR2 SVGIG are derived from the germline V gene (reference sequence). The CDR3 spans 15 residues, from the cysteine through the phenylalanine. This entry keeps only the CDR3 DNA: 45 bases, framed from base 1. V drops 4 bases and J drops 0 bases, leaving 15 bases in between. The sample's time point label is to be understood as: about 28 days (+/-7) after the second vaccine dose. AZD1222 recipients given second doses at about 4 weeks or at about 12 weeks were pooled, since spike-specific TCR depth and breadth were not found to differ between the two schedules. Vaccinee samples were obtained from the UK trials COV001 and COV002, which included a single-blind randomized controlled phase 2/3 trial of AZD1222 (ChAdOx1 nCoV-19) in healthy adults. For TCRbeta chain sequencing, PBMC samples were collected from trial participants at day 0 and at day 28 after the second dose.

This specimen consisted of peripheral blood, obtained 28 days after the second AZD1222 dose. The sequence was obtained from an adult who received the AZD1222 COVID-19 vaccine. The chain is made from TRBV30 and TRBJ1-1; the D segment could be TRBD1, given 5 matching bases. The CDR3 protein sequence reads: CAWKGVWPMNTEAFF. The sequenced DNA is TGTGCCTGGAAAGGGGTGTGGCCGATGAACACTGAAGCTTTCTTT.